This T cell receptor (beta chain) comes out of a study of CD8 T cells in Susac syndrome. Healthy donors were controls matched for age and sex. Both CD4+ and CD8+ T cells were negatively isolated, and TEMRA cells underwent FACS enrichment. Findings and caveats of the study: That the number of individuals in its TCR sequencing and HLA analysis was relatively small was acknowledged by the study.

On this clonotype itself: The antigen remains unidentified.

CDR3 size: 15 residues. Germline CDR1 reads DFQATT; CDR2 reads SNEGSKA (reference sequence). Trimming shortened V by 3 bases and J by 1 base, and 14 bases separated the two germline ends. RNA totalling roughly 0.5 to 1 ug underwent reverse transcription with random hexamers. TCRdb ran MiXCR on the immunoSEQ multiplex PCR reads and lists one entry per CDR3 protein. The sample shows 150,000 to 200,000 distinct CDR3 sequences, 90% to 95% of them seen only once. The sequence came from a human donor in good health. The chain couples TRBV20-1 to TRBJ2-3; perhaps TRBD2 as D (5 bases). Input material: CD4+ T cells from PBMCs. The CDR3 region is CSASPASIGTDTQYF. The CDR3 region has the DNA TGCAGTGCTAGTCCCGCTAGCATTGGCACAGATACGCAGTATTTT.